This TCR beta chain was sequenced during a study of metastatic and nonmetastatic thyroid tumors (dated by TCRdb to about 2020). Notes on the research overall: For patients with malignant and with benign thyroid disease, the researchers compared repertoires between peripheral blood samples and tumor or nodule tissue samples.

Libraries were built with PCR. Sequencing was performed on an Illumina HiSeq 4000. High-throughput sequencing was used to profile the TCR beta-chain CDR3 region of every patient. The authors processed their data as follows. A classifier to discriminate distant-metastatic papillary thyroid cancer patients was built from CDR3 differences across clinicopathological groups. The Shannon index was used to measure repertoire diversity, and the Morisita-Horn index was used to measure how similar tumor and blood repertoires were. The raw public reads went through TCRdb reprocessing: fastp at Q25, MiXCR clone calling, in-frame beta chains kept. In this record, the V and J calls reflect TCRdb's handling and not the investigators' own analysis. A total of about 30,000 clones appear in this sample, 20% to 30% of them only once. Clones ranked in the top ten supply roughly 2.2% of the sample. Cut back by 8 bases and 4 bases, the V and J ends lie 8 bases apart. The CDR3 measures 11 amino acids from cysteine to phenylalanine. The kept DNA is CDR3 alone, 33 bases in frame from the first base. The CDR1 and CDR2 encoded by the germline V gene (reference sequence) are LNHDA and SQIVND.

None of the patients had been given any treatment before thyroid surgery. Patient clinical samples collected from about 2011 to 2018 were retrospectively analysed using T-cell receptor beta sequencing. Paper-wide results and their limitations: In both blood and tumor samples, TCR beta diversity was reported to be significantly higher in malignant tumors than in benign nodules.

This clone was found a few times. Its cognate antigen has yet to be identified. Per-base qualities were not stored, and no clone one base away is much larger. The TCR was taken from a female donor with papillary thyroid cancer or a benign thyroid nodule (not recorded which). Some clones in this sample may be carry-over from other donors' samples. The rearranged segments are TRBV19 and TRBJ1-2; too little of a D gene remains to name it. What was sequenced was blood. The CDR3 has the sequence CASVGGYGYTF. Read as DNA, the sequence is TGTGCCAGTGTGGGTGGCTATGGCTACACCTTC. This CDR3, with the reference TRBV19 and TRBJ1-2 proteins standing in past its ends, gives the full variable domain DGGITQSPKYLFRKEGQNVTLSCEQNLNHDAMYWYRQDPGQGLRLIYYSQIVNDFQKGDIAEGYSVSREKKESFPLTVTSAQKNPTAFYLCASVGGYGYTFGSGTRLTVV.